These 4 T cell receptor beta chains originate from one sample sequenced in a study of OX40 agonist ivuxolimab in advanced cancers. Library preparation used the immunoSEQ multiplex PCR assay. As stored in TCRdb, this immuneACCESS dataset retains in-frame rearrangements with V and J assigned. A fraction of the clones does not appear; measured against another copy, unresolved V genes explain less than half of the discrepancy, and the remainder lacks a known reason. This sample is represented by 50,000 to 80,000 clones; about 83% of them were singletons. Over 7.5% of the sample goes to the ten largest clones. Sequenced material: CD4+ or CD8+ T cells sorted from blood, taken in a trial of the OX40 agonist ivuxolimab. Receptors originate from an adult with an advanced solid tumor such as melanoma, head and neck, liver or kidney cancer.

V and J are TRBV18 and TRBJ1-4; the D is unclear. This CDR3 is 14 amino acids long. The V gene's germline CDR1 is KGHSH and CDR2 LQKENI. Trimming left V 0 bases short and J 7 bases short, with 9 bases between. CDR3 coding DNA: TGTGCCAGCTCACCACCCGGAGACGCTGAAAAACTGTTTTTT. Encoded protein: CASSPPGDAEKLFF. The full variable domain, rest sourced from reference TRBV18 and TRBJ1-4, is NAGVMQNPRHLVRRRGQEARLRCSPMKGHSHVYWYRQLPEEGLKFMVYLQKENIIDESGMPKERFSAEFPKEGPSILRIQQVVRGDSAAYFCASSPPGDAEKLFFGSGTQLSVL.

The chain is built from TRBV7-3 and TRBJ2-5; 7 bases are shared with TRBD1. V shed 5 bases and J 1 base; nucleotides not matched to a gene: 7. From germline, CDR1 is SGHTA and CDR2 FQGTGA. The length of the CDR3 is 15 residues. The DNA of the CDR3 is TGTGCCAGCAGCGCCATGGGACAGCCCCAAGAGACCCAGTACTTC. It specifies CASSAMGQPQETQYF.

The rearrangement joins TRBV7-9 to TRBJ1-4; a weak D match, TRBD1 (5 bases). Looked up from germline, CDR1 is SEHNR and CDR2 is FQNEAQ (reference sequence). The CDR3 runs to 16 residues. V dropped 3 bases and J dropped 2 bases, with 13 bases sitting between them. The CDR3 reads CASSLPPGPTNEKLFF. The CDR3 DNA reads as TGTGCCAGCAGCTTGCCGCCAGGGCCCACTAATGAAAAACTGTTTTTT.

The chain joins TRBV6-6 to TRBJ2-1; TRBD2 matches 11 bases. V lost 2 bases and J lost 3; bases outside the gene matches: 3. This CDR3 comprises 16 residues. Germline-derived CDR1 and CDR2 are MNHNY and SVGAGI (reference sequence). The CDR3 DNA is TGTGCCAGCAGTTACCAACTAGCGGGGGTCTACAATGAGCAGTTCTTC. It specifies CASSYQLAGVYNEQFF.